This entry concerns a single T cell receptor beta chain. This specimen comes from a study of blood T cell repertoires in COVID-19. On the study more broadly: Spain, Italy and the United States supplied samples that represented acute and convalescent COVID-19. Sample material is recorded as cDNA or gDNA derived from T cells, B-cell-depleted T cells, or PBMCs.

Original handling: Estimation of nucleated cell counts was performed using reference gene primer amplification. Repertoires were generated with immunoSEQ multiplex PCR, while TCRdb's copy carries only in-frame clones and drops some. V, J and clone size are those of that table, while D and trimming were read from the DNA. The profile shows roughly 230,000 clones, approximately 81% of them singletons. What was sequenced was peripheral blood. This clonotype was sampled from an elderly woman with acute or convalescent COVID-19.

This CDR3 is CASSLGVVRTISTDTQYF. CDR3 nucleotides: TGTGCCAGCAGCTTGGGGGTGGTTAGGACAATAAGCACAGATACGCAGTATTTT. The chain combines TRBV5-4 with TRBJ2-3; D perhaps matches TRBD1 (5 bases). Trimming shortened V by 0 bases and J by 0 bases, and 17 bases separated the two germline ends. There are 18 residues in the CDR3. CDR1 is SGHNT, CDR2 YYREEE, per germline (reference sequence).